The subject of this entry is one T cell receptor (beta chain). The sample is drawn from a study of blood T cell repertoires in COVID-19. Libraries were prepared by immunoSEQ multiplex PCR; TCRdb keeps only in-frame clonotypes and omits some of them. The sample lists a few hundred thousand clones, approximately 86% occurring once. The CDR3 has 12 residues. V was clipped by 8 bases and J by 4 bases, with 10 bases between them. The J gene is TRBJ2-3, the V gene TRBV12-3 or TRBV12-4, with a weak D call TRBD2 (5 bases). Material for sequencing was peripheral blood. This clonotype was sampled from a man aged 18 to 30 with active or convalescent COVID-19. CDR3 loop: CASGLGADTQYF. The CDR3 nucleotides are TGTGCCAGCGGCTTGGGAGCAGATACGCAGTATTTT.